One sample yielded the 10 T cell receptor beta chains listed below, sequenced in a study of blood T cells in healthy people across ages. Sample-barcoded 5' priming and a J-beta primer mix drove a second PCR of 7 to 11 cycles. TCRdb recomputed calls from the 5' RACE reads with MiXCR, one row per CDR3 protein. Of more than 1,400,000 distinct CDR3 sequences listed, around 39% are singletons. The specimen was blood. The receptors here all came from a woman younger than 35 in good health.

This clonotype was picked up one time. CDR3 protein: CASSRSGTLNTGELFF. In DNA form, the CDR3 reads TGTGCCAGCAGTCGATCCGGGACACTGAACACCGGGGAGCTGTTTTTT. The J gene is TRBJ2-2, the V gene TRBV6-2 or TRBV6-3, with D perhaps TRBD1 (6 bases). Germline V gene data show CDR1 as MNHEY and CDR2 as SVGEGT. The CDR3 runs 16 residues. V lost 5 bases to trimming and J lost 1 base, with 14 bases between them.

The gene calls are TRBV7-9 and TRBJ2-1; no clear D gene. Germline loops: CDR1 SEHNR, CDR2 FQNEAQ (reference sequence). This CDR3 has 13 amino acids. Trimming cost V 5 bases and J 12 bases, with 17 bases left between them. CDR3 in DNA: TGTGCCAGCAGCCCCCAGAGTCAAATGGGGCAGTTCTTC. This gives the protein CASSPQSQMGQFF.

The CDR3 protein is CASSPQARGGWTEAFF. CDR3 in DNA: TGCGCCAGCAGTCCCCAGGCCAGGGGGGGCTGGACTGAAGCTTTCTTT. J is TRBJ1-1 and V is TRBV10-2; 7 bases fit TRBD1. The CDR3 spans 16 residues. CDR1 and CDR2 (germline): WSHSY, SAAADI. V dropped 5 bases and J dropped 5; count of bases not matched to a gene: 14.

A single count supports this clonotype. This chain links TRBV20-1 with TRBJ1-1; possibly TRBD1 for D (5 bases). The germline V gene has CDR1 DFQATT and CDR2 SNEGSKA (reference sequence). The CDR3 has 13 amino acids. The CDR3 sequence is CTPYRDRNTEAFF. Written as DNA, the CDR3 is TGCACCCCGTACCGGGACCGGAACACTGAAGCTTTCTTT.

The CDR3, as DNA: TGTGCCAGCAGCCAAGAGGGCCCCCGGGGGAATGAGCAGTTCTTC. Amino acid sequence: CASSQEGPRGNEQFF. The chain links TRBV3-1 to TRBJ2-1, with D possibly being TRBD2 (6 bases). In germline, CDR1 is LGHDT, CDR2 YNNKEL (reference sequence). This CDR3 has 15 amino acids. The V and J ends lost 0 bases and 7 bases respectively, with 13 bases between them.

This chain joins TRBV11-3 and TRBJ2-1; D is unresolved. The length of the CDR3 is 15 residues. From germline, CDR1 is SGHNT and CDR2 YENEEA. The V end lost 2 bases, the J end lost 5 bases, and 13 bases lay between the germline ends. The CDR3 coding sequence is TGTGCCAGCAGCTTAATACGGAGCGTCAACAATGAGCAGTTCTTC. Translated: CASSLIRSVNNEQFF.

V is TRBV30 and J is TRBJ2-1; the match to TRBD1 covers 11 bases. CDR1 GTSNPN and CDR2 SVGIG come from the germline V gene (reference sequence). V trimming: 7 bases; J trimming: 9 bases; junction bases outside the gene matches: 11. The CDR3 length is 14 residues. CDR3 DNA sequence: TGTGCCTCTTCGGGACAGGGGGGTTCCAGTGAGCAGTTCTTC. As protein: CASSGQGGSSEQFF.

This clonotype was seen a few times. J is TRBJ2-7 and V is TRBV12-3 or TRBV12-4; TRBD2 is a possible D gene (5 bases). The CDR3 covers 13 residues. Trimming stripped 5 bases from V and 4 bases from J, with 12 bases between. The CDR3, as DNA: TGTGCCAGCAGTGACTATGCACAGTACGAGCAGTACTTC. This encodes CASSDYAQYEQYF.

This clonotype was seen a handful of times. CDR3 protein: CASSLIDRAFF. CDR3 nucleotides: TGTGCCAGCAGCTTAATCGACAGAGCTTTCTTT. The V gene is TRBV7-9, the J gene TRBJ1-1; tentative D call: TRBD1 (5 bases). In germline, CDR1 is SEHNR, CDR2 FQNEAQ (reference sequence). The CDR3 sequence is 11 residues long. The ends were cut back, 2 bases at V and 10 bases at J, with 8 bases in the middle.

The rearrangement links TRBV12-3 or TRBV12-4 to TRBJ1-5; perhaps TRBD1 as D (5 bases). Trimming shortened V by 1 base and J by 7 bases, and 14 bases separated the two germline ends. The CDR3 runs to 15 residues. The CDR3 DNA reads TGTGCCAGCAGTTTAGGTGGGGCCCACGGACAGCCCCAGCATTTT. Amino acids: CASSLGGAHGQPQHF.